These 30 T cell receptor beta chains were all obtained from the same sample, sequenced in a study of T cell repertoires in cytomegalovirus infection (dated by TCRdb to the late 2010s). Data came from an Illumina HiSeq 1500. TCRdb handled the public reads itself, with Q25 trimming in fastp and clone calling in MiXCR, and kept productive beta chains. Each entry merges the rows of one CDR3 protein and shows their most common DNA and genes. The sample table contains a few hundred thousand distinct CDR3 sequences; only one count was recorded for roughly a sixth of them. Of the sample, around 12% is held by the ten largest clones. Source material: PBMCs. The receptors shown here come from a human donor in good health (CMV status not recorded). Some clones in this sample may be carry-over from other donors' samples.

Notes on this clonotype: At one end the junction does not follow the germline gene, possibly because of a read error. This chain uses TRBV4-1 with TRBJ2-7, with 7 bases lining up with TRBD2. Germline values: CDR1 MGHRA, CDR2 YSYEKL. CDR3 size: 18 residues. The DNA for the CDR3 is TGCGCCAGCAGCCAAGAGGGGGGGGAGCCAGGGACCTCCTACGAGCGGTACTTC. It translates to CASSQEGGEPGTSYERYF.

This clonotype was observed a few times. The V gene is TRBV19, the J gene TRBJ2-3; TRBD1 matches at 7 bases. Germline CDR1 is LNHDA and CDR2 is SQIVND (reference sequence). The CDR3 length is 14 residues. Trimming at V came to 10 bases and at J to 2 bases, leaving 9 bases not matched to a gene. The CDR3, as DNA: TGTGCCACCAGGACAGGTGTCTTCACAGATACGCAGTATTTT. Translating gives CATRTGVFTDTQYF.

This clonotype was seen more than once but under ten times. The CDR3 loop is CSAQTPAGISYEQYF. CDR3 coding DNA: TGCAGTGCCCAAACCCCGGCAGGTATTAGCTACGAGCAGTACTTC. The chain links TRBV20-1 to TRBJ2-7; D is unclear. The V end lost 6 bases, the J end lost 3 bases, and 21 bases lay between the germline ends. Germline V CDR1 and CDR2: DFQATT, SNEGSKA (reference sequence). The CDR3 runs 15 residues.

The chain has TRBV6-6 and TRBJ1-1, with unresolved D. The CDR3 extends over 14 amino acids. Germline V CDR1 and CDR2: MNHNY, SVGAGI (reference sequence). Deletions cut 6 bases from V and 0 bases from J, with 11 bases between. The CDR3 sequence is CASSPTAMNTEAFF. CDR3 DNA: TGTGCCAGCAGCCCGACGGCGATGAACACTGAAGCTTTCTTT.

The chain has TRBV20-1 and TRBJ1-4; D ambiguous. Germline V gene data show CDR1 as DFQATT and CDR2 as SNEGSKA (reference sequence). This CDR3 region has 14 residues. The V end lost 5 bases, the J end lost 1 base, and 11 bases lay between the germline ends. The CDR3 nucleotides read TGCAGTGCTCCGGAGGGAGTAACTAATGAAAAACTGTTTTTT. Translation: CSAPEGVTNEKLFF.

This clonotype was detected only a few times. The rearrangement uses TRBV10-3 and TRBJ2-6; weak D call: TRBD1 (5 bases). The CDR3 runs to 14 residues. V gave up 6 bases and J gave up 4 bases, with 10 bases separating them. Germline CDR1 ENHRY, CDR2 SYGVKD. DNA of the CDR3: TGTGCCATCAGCCCAGGGAACGGGGCCAACGTCCTGACTTTC. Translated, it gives CAISPGNGANVLTF.

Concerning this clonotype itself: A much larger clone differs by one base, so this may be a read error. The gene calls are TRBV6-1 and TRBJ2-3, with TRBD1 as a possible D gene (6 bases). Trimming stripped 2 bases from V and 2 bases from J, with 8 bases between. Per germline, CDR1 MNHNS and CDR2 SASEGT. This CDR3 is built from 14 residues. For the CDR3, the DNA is TGTGCCAGCAGTGAACGGGACAACACAGATACGCAGTATTTT. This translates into CASSERDNTDTQYF.

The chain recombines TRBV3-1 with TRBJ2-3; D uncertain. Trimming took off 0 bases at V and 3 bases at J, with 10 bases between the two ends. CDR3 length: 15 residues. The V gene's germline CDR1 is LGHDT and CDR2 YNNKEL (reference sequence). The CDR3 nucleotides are TGTGCCAGCAGCCAAGAGCAGGCGATGACAGATACGCAGTATTTT. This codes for CASSQEQAMTDTQYF.

This chain's CDR3 is CASSLNGGANNEQFF. The CDR3 DNA is TGTGCCAGCAGCTTGAACGGGGGGGCCAACAATGAGCAGTTCTTC. The chain recombines TRBV7-9 with TRBJ2-1; the match to TRBD2 covers 8 bases. The CDR3 totals 15 residues. The junction had 6 bases not matched to a gene; V was cut back by 3 bases and J by 5 bases. Germline V CDR1 and CDR2: SEHNR, FQNEAQ (reference sequence). The variable domain in full, completed from reference TRBV7-9 and TRBJ2-1, reads DTGVSQNPRHKITKRGQNVTFRCDPISEHNRLYWYRQTLGQGPEFLTYFQNEAQLEKSRLLSDRFSAERPKGSFSTLEIQRTEQGDSAMYLCASSLNGGANNEQFFGPGTRLTVL.

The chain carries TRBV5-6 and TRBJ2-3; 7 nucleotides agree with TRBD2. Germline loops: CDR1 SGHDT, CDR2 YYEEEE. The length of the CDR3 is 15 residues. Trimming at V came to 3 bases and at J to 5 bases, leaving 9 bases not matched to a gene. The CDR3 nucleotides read TGTGCCAGCAGCTCCGGGACTACCAACTTAGATACGCAGTATTTT. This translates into CASSSGTTNLDTQYF.

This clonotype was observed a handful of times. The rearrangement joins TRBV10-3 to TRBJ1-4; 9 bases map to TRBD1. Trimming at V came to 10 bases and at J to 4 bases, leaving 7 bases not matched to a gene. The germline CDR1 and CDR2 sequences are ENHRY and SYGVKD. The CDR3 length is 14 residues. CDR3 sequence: CATNSGQGNEKLFF. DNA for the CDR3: TGTGCCACCAACTCGGGACAGGGTAATGAAAAACTGTTTTTT.

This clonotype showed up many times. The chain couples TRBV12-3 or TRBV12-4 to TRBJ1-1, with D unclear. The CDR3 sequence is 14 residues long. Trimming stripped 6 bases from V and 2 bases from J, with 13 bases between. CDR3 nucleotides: TGTGCCAGCAGCCCCTATAGTATCAACACTGAAGCTTTCTTT. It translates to CASSPYSINTEAFF.

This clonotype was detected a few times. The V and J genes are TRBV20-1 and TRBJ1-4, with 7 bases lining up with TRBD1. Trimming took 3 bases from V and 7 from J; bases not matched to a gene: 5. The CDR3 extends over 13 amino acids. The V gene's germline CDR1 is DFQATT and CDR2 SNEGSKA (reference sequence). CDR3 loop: CSASLGQREKLFF. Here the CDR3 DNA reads TGCAGTGCTAGCCTGGGACAGCGTGAAAAACTGTTTTTT.

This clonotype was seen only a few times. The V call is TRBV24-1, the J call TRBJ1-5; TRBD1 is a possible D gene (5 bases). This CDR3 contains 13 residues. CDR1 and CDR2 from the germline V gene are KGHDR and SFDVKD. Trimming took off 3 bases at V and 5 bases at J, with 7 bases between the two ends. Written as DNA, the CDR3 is TGTGCCACCAGTGATGGGGGTTATCAGCCCCAGCATTTT. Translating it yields CATSDGGYQPQHF.

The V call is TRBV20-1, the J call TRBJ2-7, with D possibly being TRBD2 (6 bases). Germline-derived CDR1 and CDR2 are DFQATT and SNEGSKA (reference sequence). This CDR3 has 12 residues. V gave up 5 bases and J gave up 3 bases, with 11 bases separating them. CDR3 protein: CSAAGPHYEQYF. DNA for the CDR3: TGCAGTGCTGCGGGGCCGCACTACGAGCAGTACTTC.

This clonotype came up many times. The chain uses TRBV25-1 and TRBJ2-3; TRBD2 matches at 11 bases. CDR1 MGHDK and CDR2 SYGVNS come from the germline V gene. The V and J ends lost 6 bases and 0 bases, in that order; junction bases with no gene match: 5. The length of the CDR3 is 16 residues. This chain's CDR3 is CASREGTSGSTDTQYF. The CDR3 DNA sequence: TGTGCCAGCAGAGAGGGGACTAGCGGAAGCACAGATACGCAGTATTTT.

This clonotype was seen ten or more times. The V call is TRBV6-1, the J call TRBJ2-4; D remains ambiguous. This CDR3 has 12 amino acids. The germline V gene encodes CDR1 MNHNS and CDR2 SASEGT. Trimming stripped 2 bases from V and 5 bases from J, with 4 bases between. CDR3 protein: CASSEQQNIQYF. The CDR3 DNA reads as TGTGCCAGCAGTGAACAGCAAAACATTCAGTACTTC.

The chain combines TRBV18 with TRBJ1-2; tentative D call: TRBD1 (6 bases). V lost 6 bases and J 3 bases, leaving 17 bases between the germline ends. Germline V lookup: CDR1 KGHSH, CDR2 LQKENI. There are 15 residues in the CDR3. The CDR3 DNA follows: TGTGCCAGCTCTCCAAACAGGGAAGTTGACTATGGCTACACCTTC. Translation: CASSPNREVDYGYTF.

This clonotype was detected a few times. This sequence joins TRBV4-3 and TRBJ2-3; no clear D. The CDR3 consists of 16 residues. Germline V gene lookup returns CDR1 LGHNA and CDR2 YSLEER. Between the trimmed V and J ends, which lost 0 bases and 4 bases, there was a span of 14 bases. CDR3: CASSQENGPFSDTQYF. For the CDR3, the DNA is TGCGCCAGCAGCCAAGAAAACGGACCCTTTTCAGATACGCAGTATTTT.

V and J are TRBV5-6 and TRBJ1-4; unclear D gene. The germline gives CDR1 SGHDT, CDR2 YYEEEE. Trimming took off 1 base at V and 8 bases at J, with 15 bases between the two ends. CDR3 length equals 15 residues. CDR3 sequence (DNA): TGTGCCAGCAGCTTGACGAACAGTCCTACGGAAAAACTGTTTTTT. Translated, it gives CASSLTNSPTEKLFF.

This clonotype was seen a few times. CDR3 bases: TGCGCCAGCAGCCAAGATTCCCGGTCCTACTATGGCTACACCTTC. Amino acid sequence: CASSQDSRSYYGYTF. The chain carries TRBV4-1 and TRBJ1-2; D unresolved. V was pared by 0 bases and J by 3 bases, with 11 bases between. Germline CDR1 reads MGHRA; CDR2 reads YSYEKL. The CDR3 loop spans 15 amino acids.

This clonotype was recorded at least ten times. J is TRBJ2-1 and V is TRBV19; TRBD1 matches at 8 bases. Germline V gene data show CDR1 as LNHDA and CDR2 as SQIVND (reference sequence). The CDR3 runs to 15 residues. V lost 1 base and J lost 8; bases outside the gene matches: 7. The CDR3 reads CASSIGDRILDEQFF. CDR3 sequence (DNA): TGTGCCAGTAGTATAGGGGACAGGATCCTAGATGAGCAGTTCTTC.

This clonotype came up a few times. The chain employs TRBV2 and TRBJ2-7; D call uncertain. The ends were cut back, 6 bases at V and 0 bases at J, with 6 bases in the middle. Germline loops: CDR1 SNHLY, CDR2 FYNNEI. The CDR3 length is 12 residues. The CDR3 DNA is TGTGCCAGCAGGCCTGACTCCTACGAGCAGTACTTC. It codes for CASRPDSYEQYF.

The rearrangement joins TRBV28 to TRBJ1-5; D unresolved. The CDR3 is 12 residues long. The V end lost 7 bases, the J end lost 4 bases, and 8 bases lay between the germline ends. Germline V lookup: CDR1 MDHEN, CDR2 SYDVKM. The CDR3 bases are TGTGCCAGCAACGGAGCGAATCAGCCCCAGCATTTT. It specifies CASNGANQPQHF.

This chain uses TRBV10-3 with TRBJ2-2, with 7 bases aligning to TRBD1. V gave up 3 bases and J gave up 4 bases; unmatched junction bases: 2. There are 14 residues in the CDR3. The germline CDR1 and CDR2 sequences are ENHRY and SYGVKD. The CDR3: CAISEQGSTGELFF. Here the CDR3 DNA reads TGTGCCATCAGTGAACAGGGGAGCACCGGGGAGCTGTTTTTT.

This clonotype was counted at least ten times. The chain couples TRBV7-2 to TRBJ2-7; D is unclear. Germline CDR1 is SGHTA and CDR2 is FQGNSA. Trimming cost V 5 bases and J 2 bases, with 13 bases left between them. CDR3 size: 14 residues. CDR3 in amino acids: CASSRDPLTYEQYF. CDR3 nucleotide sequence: TGTGCCAGCAGCCGCGATCCCCTTACCTACGAGCAGTACTTC.

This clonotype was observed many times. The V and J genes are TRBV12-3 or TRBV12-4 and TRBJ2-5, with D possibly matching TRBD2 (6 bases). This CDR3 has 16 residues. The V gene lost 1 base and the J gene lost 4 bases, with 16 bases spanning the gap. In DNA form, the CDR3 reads TGTGCCAGCAGTTTAGAGCCCCCACCGGGGGTAGAGACCCAGTACTTC. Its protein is CASSLEPPPGVETQYF.

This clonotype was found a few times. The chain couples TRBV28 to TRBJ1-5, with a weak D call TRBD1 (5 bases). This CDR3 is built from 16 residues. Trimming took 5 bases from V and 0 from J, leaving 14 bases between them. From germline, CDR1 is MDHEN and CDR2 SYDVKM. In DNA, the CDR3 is TGTGCCAGCAGTCTCCCCAACAGGTTTAGCAATCAGCCCCAGCATTTT. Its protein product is CASSLPNRFSNQPQHF. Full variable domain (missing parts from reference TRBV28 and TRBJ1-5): DVKVTQSSRYLVKRTGEKVFLECVQDMDHENMFWYRQDPGLGLRLIYFSYDVKMKEKGDIPEGYSVSREKKERFSLILESASTNQTSMYLCASSLPNRFSNQPQHFGDGTRLSIL.

DNA for the CDR3: TGCAGCGCGGCCGATGGTCCTAGCGCCGTCACAGATACGCAGTATTTT. Its translation: CSAADGPSAVTDTQYF. This sequence joins TRBV29-1 and TRBJ2-3; D may be TRBD2 (6 bases). Trimming pared 7 bases from V and 2 bases from J, leaving 22 bases between. Germline CDR1 is SQVTM and CDR2 is ANQGSEA. The CDR3 runs to 16 residues.

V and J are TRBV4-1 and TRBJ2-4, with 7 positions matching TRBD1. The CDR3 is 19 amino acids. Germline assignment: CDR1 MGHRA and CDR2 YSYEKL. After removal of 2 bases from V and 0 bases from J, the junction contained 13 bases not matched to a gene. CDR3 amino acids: CASSQTPMRDRVAKNIQYF. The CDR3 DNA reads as TGCGCCAGCAGCCAAACCCCGATGAGGGACAGAGTAGCCAAAAACATTCAGTACTTC.